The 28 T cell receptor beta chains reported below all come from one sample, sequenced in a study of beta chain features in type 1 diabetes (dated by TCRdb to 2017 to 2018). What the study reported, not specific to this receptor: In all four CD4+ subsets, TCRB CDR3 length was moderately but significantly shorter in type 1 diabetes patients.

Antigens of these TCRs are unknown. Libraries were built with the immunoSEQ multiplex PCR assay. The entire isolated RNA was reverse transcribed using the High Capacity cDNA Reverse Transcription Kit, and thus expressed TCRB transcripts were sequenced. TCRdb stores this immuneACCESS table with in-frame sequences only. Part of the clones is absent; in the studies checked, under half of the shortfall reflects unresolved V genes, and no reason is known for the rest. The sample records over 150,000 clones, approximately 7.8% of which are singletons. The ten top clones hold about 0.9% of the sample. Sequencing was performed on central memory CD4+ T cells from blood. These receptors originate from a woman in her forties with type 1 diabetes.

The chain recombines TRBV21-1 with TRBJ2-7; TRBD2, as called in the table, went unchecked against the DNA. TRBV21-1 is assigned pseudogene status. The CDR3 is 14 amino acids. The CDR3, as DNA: TGTGCCAGGGGCCTGGGAGTCTCGATCTACGAGCAGTACTTC. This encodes CARGLGVSIYEQYF.

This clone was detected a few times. CDR3 in amino acids: CASSFSVNNEQFF. The CDR3 DNA follows: TGTGCCAGCAGCTTTAGCGTCAACAATGAGCAGTTCTTC. The chain has TRBV11-2 and TRBJ2-1; D possibly corresponds to TRBD2 (5 bases). The CDR3 consists of 13 residues. Germline V gene sequence: CDR1 SGHAT, CDR2 FQNNGV. With 3 bases removed from V and 5 bases from J, the gap between germline ends came to 8 bases.

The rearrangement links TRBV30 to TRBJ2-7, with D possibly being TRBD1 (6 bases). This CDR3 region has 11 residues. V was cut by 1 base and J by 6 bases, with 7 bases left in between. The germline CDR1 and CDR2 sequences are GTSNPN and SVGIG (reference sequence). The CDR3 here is CAWSGQAEQYF. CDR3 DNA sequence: TGTGCCTGGAGTGGACAGGCCGAGCAGTACTTC.

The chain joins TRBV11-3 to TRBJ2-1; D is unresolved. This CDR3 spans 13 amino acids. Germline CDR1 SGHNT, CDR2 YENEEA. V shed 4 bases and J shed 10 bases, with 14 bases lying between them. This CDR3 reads CASSSETPSEQFF. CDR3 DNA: TGTGCCAGCAGCTCGGAGACCCCTTCGGAGCAGTTCTTC.

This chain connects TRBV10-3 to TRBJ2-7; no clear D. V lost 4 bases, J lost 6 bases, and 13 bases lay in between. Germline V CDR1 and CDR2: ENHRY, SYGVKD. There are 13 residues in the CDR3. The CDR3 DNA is TGTGCCATCAGTGTAGACTCCAATTTCGAGCAGTACTTC. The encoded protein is CAISVDSNFEQYF.

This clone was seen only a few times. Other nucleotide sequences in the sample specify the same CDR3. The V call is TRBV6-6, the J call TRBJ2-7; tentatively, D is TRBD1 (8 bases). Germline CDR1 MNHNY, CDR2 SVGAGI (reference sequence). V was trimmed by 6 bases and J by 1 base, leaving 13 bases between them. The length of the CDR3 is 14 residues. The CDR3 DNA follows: TGTGCCAGCAGCGGGGGGACAGGATCCTACGAGCAGTACTTC. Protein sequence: CASSGGTGSYEQYF.

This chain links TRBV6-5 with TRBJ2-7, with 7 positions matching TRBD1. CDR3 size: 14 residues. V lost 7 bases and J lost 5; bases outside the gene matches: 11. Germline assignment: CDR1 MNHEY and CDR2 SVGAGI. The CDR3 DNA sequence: TGTGCCAGCAATAAACAGGGGAGAGTCCACGAGCAGTACTTC. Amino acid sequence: CASNKQGRVHEQYF.

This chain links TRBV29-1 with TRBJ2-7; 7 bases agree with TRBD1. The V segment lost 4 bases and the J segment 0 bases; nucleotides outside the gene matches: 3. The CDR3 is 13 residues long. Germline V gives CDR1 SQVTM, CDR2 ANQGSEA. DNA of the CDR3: TGCAGCGTTGTTCGGGACAGCTCCTACGAGCAGTACTTC. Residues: CSVVRDSSYEQYF.

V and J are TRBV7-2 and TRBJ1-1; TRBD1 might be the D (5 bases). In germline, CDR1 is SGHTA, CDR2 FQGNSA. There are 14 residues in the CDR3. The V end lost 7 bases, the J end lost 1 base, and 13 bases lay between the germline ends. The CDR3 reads CASNPGWGNTEAFF. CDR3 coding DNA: TGTGCCAGCAATCCAGGGTGGGGGAACACTGAAGCTTTCTTT.

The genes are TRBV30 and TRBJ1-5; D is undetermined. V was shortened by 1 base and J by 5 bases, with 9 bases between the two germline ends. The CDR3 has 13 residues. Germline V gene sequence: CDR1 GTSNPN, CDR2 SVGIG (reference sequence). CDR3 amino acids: CAWSDGRDQPQHF. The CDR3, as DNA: TGTGCCTGGAGTGACGGGAGGGATCAGCCCCAGCATTTT.

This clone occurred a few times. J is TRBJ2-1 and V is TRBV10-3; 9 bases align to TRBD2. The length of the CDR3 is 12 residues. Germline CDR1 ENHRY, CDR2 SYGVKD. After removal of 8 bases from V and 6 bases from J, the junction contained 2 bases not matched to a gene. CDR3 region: CAIGGLANEQFF. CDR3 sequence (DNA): TGTGCCATCGGGGGACTAGCCAATGAGCAGTTCTTC.

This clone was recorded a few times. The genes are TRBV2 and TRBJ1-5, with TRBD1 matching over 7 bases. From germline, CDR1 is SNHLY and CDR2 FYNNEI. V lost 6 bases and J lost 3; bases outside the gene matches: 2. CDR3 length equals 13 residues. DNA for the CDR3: TGTGCCAGCAGGGGACAGTCCAATCAGCCCCAGCATTTT. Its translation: CASRGQSNQPQHF.

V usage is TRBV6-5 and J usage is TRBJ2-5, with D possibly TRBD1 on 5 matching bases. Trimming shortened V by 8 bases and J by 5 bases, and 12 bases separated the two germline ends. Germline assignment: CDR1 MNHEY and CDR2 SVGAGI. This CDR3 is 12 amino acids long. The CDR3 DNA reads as TGTGCCAGCTCCCAGGGTTCGGAGACCCAGTACTTC. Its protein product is CASSQGSETQYF.

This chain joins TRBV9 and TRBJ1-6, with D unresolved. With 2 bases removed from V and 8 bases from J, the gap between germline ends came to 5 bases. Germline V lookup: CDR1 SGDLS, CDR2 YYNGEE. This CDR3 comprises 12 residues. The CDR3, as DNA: TGTGCCAGCAGCGTTTCTGATTCACCCCTCCACTTT. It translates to CASSVSDSPLHF.

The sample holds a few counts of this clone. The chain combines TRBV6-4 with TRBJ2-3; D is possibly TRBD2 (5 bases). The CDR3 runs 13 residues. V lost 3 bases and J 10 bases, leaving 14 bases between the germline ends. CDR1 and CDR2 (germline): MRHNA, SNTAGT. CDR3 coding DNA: TGTGCCAGCAGTGATATAGAGGGCGTCGCGCAGTATTTT. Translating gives CASSDIEGVAQYF.

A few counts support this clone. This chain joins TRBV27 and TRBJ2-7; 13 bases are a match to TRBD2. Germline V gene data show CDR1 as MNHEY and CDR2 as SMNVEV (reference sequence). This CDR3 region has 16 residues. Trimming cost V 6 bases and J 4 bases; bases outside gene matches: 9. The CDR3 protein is CASRSPGLAGRYEQYF. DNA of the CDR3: TGTGCCAGCAGATCGCCGGGACTAGCGGGGAGGTACGAGCAGTACTTC.

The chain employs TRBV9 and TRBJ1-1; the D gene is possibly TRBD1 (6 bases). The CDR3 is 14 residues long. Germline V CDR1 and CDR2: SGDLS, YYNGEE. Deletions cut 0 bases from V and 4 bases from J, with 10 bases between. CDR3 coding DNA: TGTGCCAGCAGCGTAGCCCACAGGGCCACTGAAGCTTTCTTT. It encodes CASSVAHRATEAFF.

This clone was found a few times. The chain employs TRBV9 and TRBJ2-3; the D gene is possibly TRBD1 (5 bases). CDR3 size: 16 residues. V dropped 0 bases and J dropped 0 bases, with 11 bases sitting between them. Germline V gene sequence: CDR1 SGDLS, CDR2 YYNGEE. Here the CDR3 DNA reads TGTGCCAGCAGCGTAGGATGGACACACAGCACAGATACGCAGTATTTT. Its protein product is CASSVGWTHSTDTQYF.

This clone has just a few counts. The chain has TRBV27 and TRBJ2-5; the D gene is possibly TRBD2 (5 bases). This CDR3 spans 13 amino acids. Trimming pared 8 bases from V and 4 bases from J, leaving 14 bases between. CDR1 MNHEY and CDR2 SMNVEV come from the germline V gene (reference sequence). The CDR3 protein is CASAGGQLETQYF. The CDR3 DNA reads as TGTGCCAGCGCGGGCGGGCAGTTAGAGACCCAGTACTTC.

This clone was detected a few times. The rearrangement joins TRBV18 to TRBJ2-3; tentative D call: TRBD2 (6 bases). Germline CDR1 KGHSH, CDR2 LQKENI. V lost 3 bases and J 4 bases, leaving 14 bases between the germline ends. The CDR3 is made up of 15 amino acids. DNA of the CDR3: TGTGCCAGCTCACCCTCATACGGGAGCTCAGATACGCAGTATTTT. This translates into CASSPSYGSSDTQYF. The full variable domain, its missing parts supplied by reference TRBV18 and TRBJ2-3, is NAGVMQNPRHLVRRRGQEARLRCSPMKGHSHVYWYRQLPEEGLKFMVYLQKENIIDESGMPKERFSAEFPKEGPSILRIQQVVRGDSAAYFCASSPSYGSSDTQYFGPGTRLTVL.

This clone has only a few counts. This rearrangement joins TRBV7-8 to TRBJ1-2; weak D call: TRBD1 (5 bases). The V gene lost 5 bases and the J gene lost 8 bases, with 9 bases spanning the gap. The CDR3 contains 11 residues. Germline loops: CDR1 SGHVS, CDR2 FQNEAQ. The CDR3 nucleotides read TGTGCCAGCAGCGGAGGGACGGGCTACACCTTC. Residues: CASSGGTGYTF.

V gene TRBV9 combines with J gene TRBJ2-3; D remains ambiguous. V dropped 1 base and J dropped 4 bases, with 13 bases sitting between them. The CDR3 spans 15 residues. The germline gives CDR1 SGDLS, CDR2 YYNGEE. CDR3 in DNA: TGTGCCAGCAGCGTAAATATCTTCGAGGCAGATACGCAGTATTTT. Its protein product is CASSVNIFEADTQYF.

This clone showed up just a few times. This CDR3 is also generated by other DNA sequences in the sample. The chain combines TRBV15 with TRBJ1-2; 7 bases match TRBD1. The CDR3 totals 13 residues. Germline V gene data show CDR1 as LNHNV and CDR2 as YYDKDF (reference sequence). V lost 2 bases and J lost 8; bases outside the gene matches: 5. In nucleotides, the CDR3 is TGTGCCACCAGCAGAACGACAGGGTCGGGCTACACCTTC. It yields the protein CATSRTTGSGYTF.

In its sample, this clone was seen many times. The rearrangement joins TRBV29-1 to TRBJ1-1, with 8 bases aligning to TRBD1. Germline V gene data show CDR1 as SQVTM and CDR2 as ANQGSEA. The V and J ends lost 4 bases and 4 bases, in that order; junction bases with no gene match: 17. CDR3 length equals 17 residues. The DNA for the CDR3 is TGCAGCGTTGCCTCCCCGGACAGGGCAACCGTGGGCACTGAAGCTTTCTTT. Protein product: CSVASPDRATVGTEAFF.

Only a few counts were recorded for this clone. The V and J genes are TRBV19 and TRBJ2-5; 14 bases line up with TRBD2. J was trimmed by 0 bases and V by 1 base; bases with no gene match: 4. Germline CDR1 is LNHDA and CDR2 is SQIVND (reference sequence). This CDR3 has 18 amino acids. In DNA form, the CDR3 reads TGTGCCAGTAGTATAGTCGGGACTAGCGGGAGAAACCAAGAGACCCAGTACTTC. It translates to CASSIVGTSGRNQETQYF.

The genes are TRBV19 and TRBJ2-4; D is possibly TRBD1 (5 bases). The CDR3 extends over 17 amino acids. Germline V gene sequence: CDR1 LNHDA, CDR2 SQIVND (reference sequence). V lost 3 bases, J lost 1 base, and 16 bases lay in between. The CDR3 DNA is TGTGCCAGTAGTATGACAGAAGGGGCCCTCGCCAAAAACATTCAGTACTTC. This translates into CASSMTEGALAKNIQYF. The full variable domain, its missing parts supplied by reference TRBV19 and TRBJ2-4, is DGGITQSPKYLFRKEGQNVTLSCEQNLNHDAMYWYRQDPGQGLRLIYYSQIVNDFQKGDIAEGYSVSREKKESFPLTVTSAQKNPTAFYLCASSMTEGALAKNIQYFGAGTRLSVL.

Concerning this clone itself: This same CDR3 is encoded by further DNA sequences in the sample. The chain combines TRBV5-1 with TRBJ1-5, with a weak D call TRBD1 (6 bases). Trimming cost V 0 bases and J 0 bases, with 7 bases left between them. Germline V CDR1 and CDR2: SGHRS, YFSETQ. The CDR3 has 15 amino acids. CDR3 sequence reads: CASSLEGGSNQPQHF. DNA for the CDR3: TGCGCCAGCAGCTTGGAAGGGGGTAGCAATCAGCCCCAGCATTTT.

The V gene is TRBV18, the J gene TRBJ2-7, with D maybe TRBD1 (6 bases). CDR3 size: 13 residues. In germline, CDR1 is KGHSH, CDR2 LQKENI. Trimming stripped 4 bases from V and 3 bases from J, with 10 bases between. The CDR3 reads CASSLEDSYEQYF. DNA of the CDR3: TGTGCCAGCTCACTTGAGGACAGCTACGAGCAGTACTTC.